The T cell receptor (beta chain) described here comes from a study of T-cell reconstitution after alpha-beta-depleted transplantation in children. Study-level results: Surviving recipient T cells and thymic progenitors underlay high day-60 TCRbeta diversity in some patients. The authors attributed T-cell counts and diversity one year after transplant mostly to newly produced T cells. At around two months after transplant, the alpha-beta T cells were reportedly derived from several hundred expanded clones that came from non-depleted graft cells.

Unique molecular identifiers featured in how the TCRbeta library was prepared. MiXCR, run by TCRdb on the PCR reads, gives a single entry per CDR3 protein. The sample shows 600,000 to 700,000 distinct CDR3 sequences, about an eighth of them seen only once. V lost 1 base, J lost 3 bases, and 9 bases lay in between. This CDR3 is 15 amino acids long. This clonotype was seen ten or more times. The antigen remains unidentified. The sample was PBMCs, taken before TCRalphabeta/CD19-depleted stem cell transplant. This receptor was taken from a girl aged 2 to 9 with congenital amegakaryocytic thrombocytopenia, due to receive a stem cell transplant. This chain connects TRBV12-3 or TRBV12-4 to TRBJ2-2, with D tentatively TRBD2 (5 bases). CDR3 amino acids: CASSLGTAYTGELFF. The CDR3 DNA follows: TGTGCCAGCAGTTTAGGGACTGCATACACCGGGGAGCTGTTTTTT.